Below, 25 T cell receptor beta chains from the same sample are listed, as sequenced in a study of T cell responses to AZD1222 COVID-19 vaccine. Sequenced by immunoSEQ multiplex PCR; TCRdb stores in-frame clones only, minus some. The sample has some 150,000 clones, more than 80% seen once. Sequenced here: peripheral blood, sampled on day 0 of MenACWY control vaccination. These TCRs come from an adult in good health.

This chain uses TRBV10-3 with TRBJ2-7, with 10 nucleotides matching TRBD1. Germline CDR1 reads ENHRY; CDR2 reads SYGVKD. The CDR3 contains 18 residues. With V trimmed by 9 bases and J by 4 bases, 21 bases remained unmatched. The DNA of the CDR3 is TGTGCCATAAATGATGCCGGGACAGGGGAGGGGGTGAGTTACGAGCAGTACTTC. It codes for CAINDAGTGEGVSYEQYF.

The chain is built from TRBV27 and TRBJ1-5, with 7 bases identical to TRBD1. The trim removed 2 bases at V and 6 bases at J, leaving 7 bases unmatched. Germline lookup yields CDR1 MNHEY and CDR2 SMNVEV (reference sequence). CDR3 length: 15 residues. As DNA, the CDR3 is TGTGCCAGCAGTTTAGGGACAGCTTGGGGTCAGCCCCAGCATTTT. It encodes CASSLGTAWGQPQHF.

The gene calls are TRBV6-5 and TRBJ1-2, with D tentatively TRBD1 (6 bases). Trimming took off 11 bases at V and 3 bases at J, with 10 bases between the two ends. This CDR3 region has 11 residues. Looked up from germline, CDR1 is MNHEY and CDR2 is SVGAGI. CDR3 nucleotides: TGTGCCGCCAGGGGTGACTATGGCTACACCTTC. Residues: CAARGDYGYTF.

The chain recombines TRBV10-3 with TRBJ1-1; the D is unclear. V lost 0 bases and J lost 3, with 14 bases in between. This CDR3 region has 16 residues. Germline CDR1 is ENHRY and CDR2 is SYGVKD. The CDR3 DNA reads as TGTGCCATCAGTGAGTCCGAGGGAAGGGAACACACTGAAGCTTTCTTT. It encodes CAISESEGREHTEAFF.

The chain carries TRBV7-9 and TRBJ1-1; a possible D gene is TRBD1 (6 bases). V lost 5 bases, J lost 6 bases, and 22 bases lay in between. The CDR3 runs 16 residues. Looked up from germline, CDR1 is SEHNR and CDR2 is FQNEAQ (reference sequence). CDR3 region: CASSPRGEQKRAEAFF. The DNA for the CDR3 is TGTGCCAGCAGCCCGAGGGGGGAGCAAAAGAGGGCTGAAGCTTTCTTT.

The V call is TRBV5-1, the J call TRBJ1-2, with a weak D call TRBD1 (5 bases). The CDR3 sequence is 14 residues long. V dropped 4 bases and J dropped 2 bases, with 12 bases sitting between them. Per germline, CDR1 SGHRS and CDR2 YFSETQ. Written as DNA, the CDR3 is TGCGCCAGCAGCCCTATGGGACCGAACTATGGCTACACCTTC. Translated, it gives CASSPMGPNYGYTF.

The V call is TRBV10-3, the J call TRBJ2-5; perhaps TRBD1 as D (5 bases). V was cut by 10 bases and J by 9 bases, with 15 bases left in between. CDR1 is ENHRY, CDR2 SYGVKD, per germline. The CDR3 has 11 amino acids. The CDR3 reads CATQKDTAQYF. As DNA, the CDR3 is TGTGCCACCCAGAAGGACACGGCCCAGTACTTC.

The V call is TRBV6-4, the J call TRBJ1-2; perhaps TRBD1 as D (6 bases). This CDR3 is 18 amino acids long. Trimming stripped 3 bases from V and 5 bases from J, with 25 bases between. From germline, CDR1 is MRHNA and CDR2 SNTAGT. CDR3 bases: TGTGCCAGCAGTGAGGTCTGGGGGCCCCAGCGCTCTTTATATGGCTACACCTTC. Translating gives CASSEVWGPQRSLYGYTF.

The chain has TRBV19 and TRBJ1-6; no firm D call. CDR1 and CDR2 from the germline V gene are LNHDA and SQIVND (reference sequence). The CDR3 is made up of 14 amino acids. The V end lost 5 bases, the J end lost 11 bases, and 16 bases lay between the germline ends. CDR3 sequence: CASSQPAQGAPLHF. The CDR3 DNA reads TGTGCCAGTAGTCAGCCAGCACAAGGTGCACCCCTCCACTTT.

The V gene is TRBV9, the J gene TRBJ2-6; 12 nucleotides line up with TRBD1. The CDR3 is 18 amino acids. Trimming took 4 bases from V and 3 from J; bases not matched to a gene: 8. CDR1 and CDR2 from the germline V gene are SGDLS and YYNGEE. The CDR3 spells CASSLLGTGGSGANVLTF. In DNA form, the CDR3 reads TGTGCCAGCAGCTTGCTCGGGACAGGGGGCAGTGGGGCCAACGTCCTGACTTTC.

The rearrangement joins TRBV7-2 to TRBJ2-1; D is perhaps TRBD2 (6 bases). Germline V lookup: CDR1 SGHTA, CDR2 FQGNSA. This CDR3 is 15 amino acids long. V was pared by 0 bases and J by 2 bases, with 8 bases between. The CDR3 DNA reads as TGTGCCAGCAGCTTAGCGGGAGGTACCTACAATGAGCAGTTCTTC. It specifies CASSLAGGTYNEQFF. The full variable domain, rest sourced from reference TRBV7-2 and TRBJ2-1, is GAGVSQSPSNKVTEKGKDVELRCDPISGHTALYWYRQSLGQGLEFLIYFQGNSAPDKSGLPSDRFSAERTGGSVSTLTIQRTQQEDSAVYLCASSLAGGTYNEQFFGPGTRLTVL.

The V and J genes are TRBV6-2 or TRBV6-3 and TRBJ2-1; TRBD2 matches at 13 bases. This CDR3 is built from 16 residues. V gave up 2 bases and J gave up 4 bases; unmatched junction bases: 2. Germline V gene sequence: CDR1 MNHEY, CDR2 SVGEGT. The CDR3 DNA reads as TGTGCCAGCAGTTACGGACTAGCGGGGGTGTACAATGAGCAGTTCTTC. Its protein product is CASSYGLAGVYNEQFF.

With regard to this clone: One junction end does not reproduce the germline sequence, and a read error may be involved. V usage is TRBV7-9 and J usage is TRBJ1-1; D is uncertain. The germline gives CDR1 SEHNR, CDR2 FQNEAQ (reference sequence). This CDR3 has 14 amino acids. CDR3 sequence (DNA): TGTGCCAGCAGCTTAAATTCATTGAAGACTGAAGCTTTCTTT. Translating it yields CASSLNSLKTEAFF.

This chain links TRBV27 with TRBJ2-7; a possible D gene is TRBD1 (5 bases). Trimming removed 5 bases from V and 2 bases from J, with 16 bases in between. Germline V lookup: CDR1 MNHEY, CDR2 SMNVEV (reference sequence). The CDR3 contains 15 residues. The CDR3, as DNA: TGTGCCAGCAGTCGAGGACGGACACTAACCTACGAGCAGTACTTC. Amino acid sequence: CASSRGRTLTYEQYF.

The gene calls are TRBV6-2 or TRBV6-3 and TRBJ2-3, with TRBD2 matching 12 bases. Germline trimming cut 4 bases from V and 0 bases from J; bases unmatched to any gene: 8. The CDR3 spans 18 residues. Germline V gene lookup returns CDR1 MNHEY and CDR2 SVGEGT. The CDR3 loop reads CASSFQALAGGSTDTQYF. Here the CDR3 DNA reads TGTGCCAGCAGTTTCCAAGCCCTAGCGGGGGGGAGCACAGATACGCAGTATTTT.

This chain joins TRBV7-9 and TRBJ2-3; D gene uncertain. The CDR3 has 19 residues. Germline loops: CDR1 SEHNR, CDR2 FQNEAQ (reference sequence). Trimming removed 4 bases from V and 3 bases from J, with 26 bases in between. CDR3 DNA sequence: TGTGCCAGCAGCTCCAAGGACCACCTCGGGCACTCTGGGACAGATACGCAGTATTTT. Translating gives CASSSKDHLGHSGTDTQYF.

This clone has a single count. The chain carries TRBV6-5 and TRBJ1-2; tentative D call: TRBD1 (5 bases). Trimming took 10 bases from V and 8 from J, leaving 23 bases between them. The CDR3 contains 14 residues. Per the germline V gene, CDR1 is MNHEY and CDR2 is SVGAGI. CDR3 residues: CATHRGRGSHGYTF. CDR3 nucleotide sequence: TGTGCCACCCACCGCGGGAGGGGTTCTCACGGCTACACCTTC.

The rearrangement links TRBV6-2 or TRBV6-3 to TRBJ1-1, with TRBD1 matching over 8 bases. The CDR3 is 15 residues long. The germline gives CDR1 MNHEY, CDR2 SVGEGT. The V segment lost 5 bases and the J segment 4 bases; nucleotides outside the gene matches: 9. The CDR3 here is CASSPGQGVFTEAFF. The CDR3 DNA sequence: TGTGCCAGCAGTCCCGGACAGGGAGTTTTCACTGAAGCTTTCTTT.

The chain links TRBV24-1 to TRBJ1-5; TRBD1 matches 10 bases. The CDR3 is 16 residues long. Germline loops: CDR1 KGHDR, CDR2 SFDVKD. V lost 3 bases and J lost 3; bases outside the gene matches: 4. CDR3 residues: CATSDAGTGDNQPQHF. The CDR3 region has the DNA TGTGCCACCAGTGATGCCGGGACAGGGGACAATCAGCCCCAGCATTTT.

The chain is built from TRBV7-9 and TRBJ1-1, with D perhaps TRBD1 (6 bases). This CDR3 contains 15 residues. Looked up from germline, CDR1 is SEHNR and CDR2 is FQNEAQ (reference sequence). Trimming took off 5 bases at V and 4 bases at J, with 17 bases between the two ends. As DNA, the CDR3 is TGTGCCAGCAGCAGATGGACAGACCGGGGCACTGAAGCTTTCTTT. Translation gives CASSRWTDRGTEAFF.

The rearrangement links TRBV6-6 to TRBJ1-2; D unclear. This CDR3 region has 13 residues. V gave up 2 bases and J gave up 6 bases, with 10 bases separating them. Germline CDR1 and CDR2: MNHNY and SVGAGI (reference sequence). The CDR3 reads CASSYAVSDGYTF. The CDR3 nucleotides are TGTGCCAGCAGTTACGCGGTATCAGATGGCTACACCTTC.

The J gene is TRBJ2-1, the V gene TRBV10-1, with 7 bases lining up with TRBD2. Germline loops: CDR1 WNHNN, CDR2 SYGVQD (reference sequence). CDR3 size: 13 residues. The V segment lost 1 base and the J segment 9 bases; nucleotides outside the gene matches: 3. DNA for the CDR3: TGCGCCAGCAGTGAGTATCCGGGAGGTGAGCAGTTCTTC. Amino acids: CASSEYPGGEQFF.

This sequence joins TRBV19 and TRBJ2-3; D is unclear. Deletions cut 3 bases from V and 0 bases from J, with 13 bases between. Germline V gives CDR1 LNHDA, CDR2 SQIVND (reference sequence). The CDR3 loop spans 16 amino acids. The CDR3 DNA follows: TGTGCCAGTAGTATGGCCTCAGGCCATAGCACAGATACGCAGTATTTT. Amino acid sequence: CASSMASGHSTDTQYF.

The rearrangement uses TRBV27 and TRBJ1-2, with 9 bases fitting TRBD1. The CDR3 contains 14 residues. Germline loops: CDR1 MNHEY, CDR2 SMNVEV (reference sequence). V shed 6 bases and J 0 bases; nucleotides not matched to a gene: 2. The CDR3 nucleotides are TGTGCCAGCAGAAGACAGGGGGCTAACTATGGCTACACCTTC. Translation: CASRRQGANYGYTF.

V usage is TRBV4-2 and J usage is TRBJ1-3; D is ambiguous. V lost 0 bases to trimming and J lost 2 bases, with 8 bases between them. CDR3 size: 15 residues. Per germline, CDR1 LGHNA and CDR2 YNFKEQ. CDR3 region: CASSQESGTGNTIYF. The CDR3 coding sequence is TGTGCCAGCAGCCAAGAGTCGGGAACTGGAAACACCATATATTTT.